A selection of T cell receptor beta chains follows, all from one sample in a study of blood T cells in healthy people across ages. TCRdb recomputed calls from the 5' RACE reads with MiXCR, one row per CDR3 protein. The sample contains about 900,000 distinct CDR3 sequences, approximately 49% of which appear only once. The specimen was blood. These receptors were collected from a man aged 25-40 years in good health. The CDR3 runs from the conserved cysteine through the conserved F or W. D genes are given only for firm matches. Clone size is given for some rows only: seen once, a few or many times, or a class if the clone is expanded.

D	V	size	J	CDR3	DNA
-	TRBV28	-	TRBJ2-3	CASSLIGGGSTDTQYF	TGTGCCAGCAGTTTAATCGGCGGCGGTAGCACAGATACGCAGTATTTT
TRBD2	TRBV3-1	-	TRBJ2-1	CASSLRSGGANNEQFF	TGTGCCAGCAGCCTTCGCTCCGGGGGGGCGAATAATGAGCAGTTCTTC
TRBD1	TRBV5-1	-	TRBJ1-4	CASRDRVDEKLFF	TGCGCCAGCAGAGACAGGGTGGATGAAAAACTGTTTTTT
TRBD2	TRBV4-2	-	TRBJ2-1	CASSQDVSGGYNEQFF	TGTGCCAGCAGCCAAGATGTTAGCGGGGGATACAATGAGCAGTTCTTC
-	TRBV6-4	once	TRBJ1-5	CATTGGGSNQPQHF	TGTGCCACCACAGGCGGGGGAAGCAATCAGCCCCAGCATTTT
TRBD1	TRBV7-2	-	TRBJ1-4	CADSSQGAANEKLFF	TGTGCCGACAGCTCACAGGGGGCAGCTAATGAAAAACTGTTTTTT
TRBD1	TRBV20-1	few	TRBJ2-7	CSARGWQGAEQYF	TGCAGTGCTAGAGGTTGGCAGGGGGCCGAGCAGTACTTC
-	TRBV6-2/TRBV6-3	-	TRBJ2-7	CASKERSYEQYF	TGTGCCAGCAAGGAACGGTCCTACGAGCAGTACTTC
-	TRBV20-1	-	TRBJ2-7	CSAGLGHYEQYF	TGCAGTGCTGGGCTGGGACACTACGAGCAGTACTTC
TRBD1	TRBV28	many	TRBJ2-2	CASSQGQGVTGELFF	TGTGCCAGCAGTCAGGGACAGGGAGTAACCGGGGAGCTGTTTTTT
TRBD1	TRBV20-1	few	TRBJ1-5	CSARWLDRAQHF	TGCAGTGCTAGATGGCTGGACAGGGCCCAGCATTTT
-	TRBV25-1	many	TRBJ1-1	CASSEGNTEAFF	TGTGCCAGCAGTGAAGGGAACACTGAAGCTTTCTTT
TRBD2	TRBV29-1	-	TRBJ2-7	CSVEEGLAGGEQYF	TGCAGCGTTGAGGAGGGGTTAGCGGGCGGCGAGCAGTACTTC
TRBD2	TRBV20-1	-	TRBJ2-5	CSARITGTSRETQYF	TGCAGTGCTAGAATTACCGGGACTAGCCGAGAGACCCAGTACTTC
-	TRBV4-1	few	TRBJ2-7	CASSQESLASAYEQYF	TGCGCCAGCAGCCAAGAGAGCCTGGCCTCAGCATACGAGCAGTACTTC
-	TRBV20-1	-	TRBJ2-4	CSATHRQGNIQYF	TGCAGTGCTACCCACAGGCAGGGAAACATTCAGTACTTC
TRBD2	TRBV7-9	few	TRBJ2-3	CASSLQLPAGVSPDTQYF	TGTGCCAGCAGCTTACAACTTCCTGCGGGGGTAAGCCCGGATACGCAGTATTTT
TRBD2	TRBV12-3/TRBV12-4	many	TRBJ2-5	CASSLATSGETQYF	TGTGCCAGCAGTTTAGCGACTAGCGGGGAGACCCAGTACTTC
TRBD1	TRBV5-1	-	TRBJ2-1	CASSSSGTGGSNEQFF	TGCGCCAGCAGCTCCTCCGGTACAGGGGGTTCGAATGAGCAGTTCTTC
-	TRBV27	few	TRBJ2-1	CASSRLGAGNEQFF	TGTGCCAGCAGCCGACTCGGGGCGGGCAATGAGCAGTTCTTC
-	TRBV27	-	TRBJ2-5	CASSGGPGLRQETQYF	TGTGCCAGCAGTGGAGGGCCAGGACTCCGTCAAGAGACCCAGTACTTC
-	TRBV7-2	-	TRBJ2-1	CASSLVPGAGNEQFF	TGTGCCAGCAGCTTAGTACCGGGGGCGGGGAATGAGCAGTTCTTC
-	TRBV7-9	-	TRBJ1-1	CASSRLESTEAFF	TGTGCCAGCAGCCGTCTCGAGAGCACTGAAGCTTTCTTT
TRBD1	TRBV19	-	TRBJ2-3	CASIPDRGRRDTQYF	TGTGCCAGCATCCCCGACAGGGGCCGGCGAGATACGCAGTATTTT
-	TRBV10-3	-	TRBJ1-2	CAISEFEGTRNLYGYTF	TGTGCCATCAGTGAGTTCGAGGGGACCCGCAACCTCTATGGCTACACCTTC
TRBD2	TRBV4-1	-	TRBJ2-2	CASSQPGLAPTGELFF	TGCGCCAGCAGCCAACCGGGACTAGCGCCCACCGGGGAGCTGTTTTTT
-	TRBV7-2	-	TRBJ2-7	CASSLTRGSHNEQYF	TGTGCCAGCAGCCTGACTAGAGGTTCTCACAATGAGCAGTACTTC
-	TRBV5-1	-	TRBJ1-1	CASSSDRGSKETEAFF	TGCGCCAGCAGCTCGGACCGGGGGTCGAAGGAGACTGAAGCTTTCTTT
TRBD2	TRBV10-2	-	TRBJ2-1	CASSVRAGESNEQFF	TGCGCCAGCAGTGTGAGAGCGGGGGAAAGCAATGAGCAGTTCTTC
TRBD1	TRBV9	-	TRBJ1-1	CASSGQDRAMTEAFF	TGTGCCAGCAGCGGGCAGGACAGGGCGATGACTGAAGCTTTCTTT
-	TRBV20-1	many	TRBJ1-2	CSARASDLEGGYTF	TGCAGTGCTAGAGCCTCCGACCTGGAGGGCGGCTACACCTTC
-	TRBV7-2	-	TRBJ2-1	CASSFGPTNEQFF	TGTGCCAGCAGCTTTGGCCCCACCAATGAGCAGTTCTTC
-	TRBV3-1	once	TRBJ1-5	CASSHSQPQHF	TGTGCCAGCAGCCACAGTCAGCCCCAGCATTTT
TRBD2	TRBV4-2	-	TRBJ2-7	CASSHEPTSGGLMSSYNEQYF	TGTGCCAGCAGCCACGAACCGACTAGCGGGGGCCTGATGAGCTCCTACAATGAGCAGTACTTC
TRBD2	TRBV7-9	-	TRBJ2-5	CASSPASGGEGTQYF	TGTGCCAGCAGCCCGGCTAGCGGGGGGGAAGGGACCCAGTACTTC
TRBD1	TRBV10-3	-	TRBJ1-2	CAIAGQSYGYTF	TGTGCCATCGCGGGACAGTCGTATGGCTACACCTTC
-	TRBV28	-	TRBJ2-1	CASNRPPYNEQFF	TGTGCCAGCAACCGGCCCCCCTACAATGAGCAGTTCTTC
-	TRBV7-9	-	TRBJ2-5	CASSIRGEGQTYQETQYF	TGTGCCAGCAGCATCCGCGGGGAGGGACAGACGTACCAAGAGACCCAGTACTTC
-	TRBV6-1	few	TRBJ2-7	CASRAGPGYNEQYF	TGTGCCAGCAGGGCAGGGCCCGGGTACAATGAGCAGTACTTC
TRBD2	TRBV28	-	TRBJ2-3	CASSLWASGGDTDTQYF	TGTGCCAGCAGTTTATGGGCTAGCGGGGGAGACACAGATACGCAGTATTTT
-	TRBV7-9	-	TRBJ1-1	CASSLGTTPGAFF	TGTGCCAGCAGCTTAGGGACAACTCCCGGAGCTTTCTTT
-	TRBV15	-	TRBJ2-1	CATSGRTDLDEQFF	TGTGCCACCAGCGGCCGGACAGACCTGGATGAGCAGTTCTTC
-	TRBV12-3/TRBV12-4	-	TRBJ2-5	CASSRHRPSYQETQYF	TGTGCCAGCAGTCGACATAGACCGTCGTACCAAGAGACCCAGTACTTC
TRBD2	TRBV4-2	many	TRBJ2-7	CASSHQRGPSSYEQYF	TGTGCCAGCAGCCACCAGCGGGGGCCGAGCTCCTACGAGCAGTACTTC
-	TRBV14	few	TRBJ2-1	CASRERAYNEQFF	TGTGCCAGCAGGGAGAGGGCCTACAATGAGCAGTTCTTC
TRBD2	TRBV27	few	TRBJ2-5	CASSLWTSGTQETQYF	TGTGCCAGCAGTTTATGGACTAGCGGGACACAAGAGACCCAGTACTTC
-	TRBV6-2/TRBV6-3	few	TRBJ2-7	CASSYSGKVTGSGEQYF	TGTGCCAGCAGTTACTCGGGTAAAGTTACAGGCTCCGGGGAGCAGTACTTC
-	TRBV5-1	-	TRBJ2-3	CASSQGFEFADTQYF	TGCGCCAGCAGCCAGGGCTTTGAGTTCGCAGATACGCAGTATTTT
-	TRBV12-3/TRBV12-4	-	TRBJ2-3	CASSSGSTQYF	TGTGCCAGCAGTTCTGGGTCTACGCAGTATTTT
-	TRBV6-5	-	TRBJ1-1	CASSGFPNTEAFF	TGTGCCAGCAGTGGGTTCCCGAACACTGAAGCTTTCTTT
TRBD2	TRBV12-3/TRBV12-4	-	TRBJ2-7	CASSLTRGAVYGQYF	TGTGCCAGCAGTTTAACGCGGGGGGCGGTCTACGGGCAGTACTTC
-	TRBV4-1	few	TRBJ2-3	CASSPGDARTDTQYF	TGCGCCAGCAGCCCGGGGGATGCACGCACAGATACGCAGTATTTT
TRBD1	TRBV4-3	-	TRBJ2-7	CAGSQELQGATVGFHEQYF	TGCGCCGGCAGCCAAGAGTTACAGGGGGCGACGGTCGGTTTTCACGAGCAGTACTTC
TRBD1	TRBV4-1	few	TRBJ1-2	CASSQDPGTANYGYTF	TGCGCCAGCAGCCAAGATCCCGGGACAGCTAACTATGGCTACACCTTC
-	TRBV6-2/TRBV6-3	few	TRBJ1-1	CASSLPTLEAFF	TGTGCCAGCAGTCTACCCACTCTGGAAGCTTTCTTT
-	TRBV27	-	TRBJ2-3	CASSLGGWFTDTQYF	TGTGCCAGCAGTTTGGGCGGTTGGTTCACAGATACGCAGTATTTT
TRBD1	TRBV5-1	many	TRBJ1-1	CASSSQGANTEAFF	TGCGCCAGCAGTTCCCAGGGGGCAAACACTGAAGCTTTCTTT
TRBD2	TRBV7-9	few	TRBJ2-1	CASSRRTSGGNNEQFF	TGTGCCAGCAGCCGCCGGACTAGCGGGGGAAACAATGAGCAGTTCTTC
-	TRBV2	-	TRBJ1-6	CASSDPDGSPLHF	TGTGCCAGCAGTGATCCAGACGGATCACCCCTCCACTTT
TRBD2	TRBV6-4	-	TRBJ2-1	CASSPLAEALNEQFF	TGTGCCAGCAGCCCACTAGCGGAGGCCCTCAATGAGCAGTTCTTC